Sequencing of this T cell receptor beta chain was carried out in a study of human T cells and chemical hapten exposure (dated by TCRdb to about 2021). The study in broad terms: For sensitization, 2% DPC in acetone was applied to an approximately 2 cm by approximately 2 cm area of upper inner arm skin. Libraries were pooled for sequencing, and per-sample TCR yields varied mainly because of small differences in library volumes within the pool. Patch tests used Finn chambers with 0.01% DPC on the upper back, scored after 6 days by International Contact Dermatitis Research Group standards. Peripheral blood TCR repertoire changes were tracked in vivo in alopecia patients during primary and secondary sensitization to the hapten diphenylcyclopropenone (DPC). Blood samples were taken from patients before sensitization (week 0) and at 2, 6 and about 24 weeks after DPC sensitization. Weekly therapeutic DPC doses were additionally applied to the scalp of patients throughout the roughly 22-week study period. Alopecia areata with under or over 50% scalp involvement, alopecia totalis and alopecia universalis were represented in the patient cohort, which was mostly female. Twenty-nine alopecia patients gave blood for TCR sequencing at one to four time points (pre-sensitization, 2, 6 and 24 weeks). The paper as a whole reports these results and caveats: Significantly more large CDR3 similarity clusters were formed by expanded TCRs than by pre-sensitization or healthy control sets, consistent with antigen-driven responses. After repeated subsampling, changes were observed in the strength of the expansion versus patch-test correlation and in the threshold at which the correlation became significant. The number of PT1 expanded TCRs positively correlated with patch test score, significant at thresholds 8, 16 and 32 but not 4. The number of TCRs above 1 in 1000 frequency did not change with DPC sensitization; there was no evidence of global repertoire structure alterations. Because all patients had alopecia, a presumed autoimmune disease, the immune response of the patients might differ from that of healthy individuals.

This clonotype was seen ten or more times. Its binding antigen is unknown. Per-base qualities were not stored, and no clone one base away is much larger. The intended sense of this specimen's time point label: patch test 1, 2 weeks after DPC sensitization. The treatment or condition label of this sample denotes: therapeutic diphenylcyclopropenone sensitization with weekly scalp DPC. Blood at each patch-test visit was drawn before the patch test was applied. Patients were eligible if aged 18 to 70, diagnosed with alopecia and judged suitable for DPC therapy, and pregnant patients were excluded. Total RNA was extracted from unfractionated whole blood that had been collected in Tempus Blood RNA tubes. Receptor amplification or capture employed RACE. Data came from a NextSeq 500. During library preparation, unique molecular identifiers were attached to individual cDNA molecules so that TCRs could be counted quantitatively and reproducibly. For every blood RNA sample, sequencing covered both the TCR alpha and TCR beta chains. The original pipeline was this. The median number of TCRs per sample was 90,000 to 100,000, ranging from about 20,000 to 750,000. The Decombinator software suite was used to annotate the V, J and CDR3 of the TCR reads. For PS versus PT1 abundance plots, all samples were subsampled to the same number of TCRs (28,000). TCRs were defined as expanded if absent before sensitization and observed at least eight times at the 2-week time point. TCRdb reworked the public reads: Q25 trimming with fastp, MiXCR clone assembly, productive beta chains retained. When rows share a CDR3 protein, they turn into one entry using the most common DNA and genes. The V and J calls were determined by TCRdb, not by the authors. The sample table lists 79,000 or so distinct CDR3 sequences, about 9.3% of them with a count of one. Of the sample, around 1.5% is held by the ten largest clones.

The source was whole blood, collected in connection with sensitization to the hapten diphenylcyclopropenone (DPC). The source of this sequence is a woman aged 45 to 65 with alopecia areata. Some clones in this sample may be carry-over from other donors' samples.

The DNA sequence is TGTGCCAGCAGCCGGGGGGCTAGCGGGAGGGCCCGTAGGCACAATGAGCAGTTCTTC. This gives the protein CASSRGASGRARRHNEQFF. The chain links TRBV5-6 with TRBJ2-1, and 12 junction bases match TRBD2. Trimming accounts for 4 bases at V and 5 bases at J, while the number of junction bases matched to no gene is 16. The CDR3 has 19 amino acids, counting the end cysteine and phenylalanine. Of all the DNA, just the CDR3 is kept, 57 bases in frame from base 1. For CDR1 and CDR2, the germline V gene lists SGHDT and YYEEEE.